The 3 T cell receptor beta chains listed next were all sequenced from one sample in a study of early T cells in non-severe SARS-CoV-2 infection. TCRdb reprocessed the 5' RACE reads via MiXCR and lists one record per CDR3 protein. This table has tens of thousands of distinct CDR3 sequences, 4% to 5% appearing once. The sequenced material came from whole blood. The receptor source for this set is an adult who was a healthcare worker with PCR-confirmed SARS-CoV-2 infection or an uninfected control (not recorded which).

The chain links TRBV20-1 to TRBJ1-5, with D uncertain. Germline-derived CDR1 and CDR2 are DFQATT and SNEGSKA (reference sequence). V dropped 3 bases and J dropped 4 bases, with 7 bases sitting between them. The CDR3 has 12 residues. The CDR3, as DNA: TGCAGTGCTAGCAGGCCTAATCAGCCCCAGCATTTT. This codes for CSASRPNQPQHF.

The rearrangement joins TRBV11-2 to TRBJ2-5, with TRBD1 matching 10 bases. J lost 1 base, V lost 5 bases, and 7 bases had no gene match. CDR1 SGHAT and CDR2 FQNNGV come from the germline V gene. The CDR3 loop spans 16 amino acids. CDR3 loop: CASSGTGERFQETQYF. Written as DNA, the CDR3 is TGTGCCAGCAGCGGGACAGGGGAAAGATTCCAAGAGACCCAGTACTTC.

This sequence joins TRBV29-1 and TRBJ2-7; 7 bases match TRBD1. V lost 3 bases to trimming and J lost 5 bases; unmatched junction nucleotides: 4. CDR1 SQVTM and CDR2 ANQGSEA come from the germline V gene. The CDR3 is made up of 12 amino acids. This chain's CDR3 is CSVETGSNEQYF. CDR3 nucleotide sequence: TGCAGCGTTGAGACAGGGAGTAACGAGCAGTACTTC.